This T cell receptor (beta chain) was sequenced in a study of T cell repertoires in cytomegalovirus infection. Background on the study: Well-studied HLA-B-restricted epitopes and recently identified HLA-C-restricted epitopes of CMV were both used in the study.

TCRdb analysed the reads with MiXCR anew, one entry per CDR3 protein. Among roughly 310,000 distinct CDR3 sequences, 25% to 35% were seen once, and the ten largest hold 20%. The CDR3 totals 13 residues. Deletions cut 6 bases from V and 0 bases from J, with 8 bases between. CDR1 is MDHEN and CDR2 is SYDVKM in the germline V gene. This clonotype was seen ten or more times. Its antigen remains unidentified. Sequencing used cultured PBMCs, obtained from culture after CMV antigen stimulation. The sequence derives from a human donor in good health (CMV status not recorded). Some clones in this sample may be carry-over from other donors' samples. The chain links TRBV28 to TRBJ1-2, with unresolved D. CDR3 sequence (DNA): TGTGCCAGCAGGGTAACAGCTAACTATGGCTACACCTTC. This codes for CASRVTANYGYTF.